The clone carrying this T cell receptor (beta chain) occurred a few times. This sample is drawn from a study of beta chain features in type 1 diabetes. The authors reverse transcribed all of the isolated RNA, so sequencing captured expressed TCRB transcripts. Roughly 3.6 million reads on average were seen across naive, central memory and regulatory T cell samples. Measured with immunoSEQ multiplex PCR; TCRdb has only the in-frame clones, and not every one. The sample consists of fewer than 900,000 clones, roughly 17% of them appearing once. The V gene's germline CDR1 is LNHDA and CDR2 SQIVND (reference sequence). With 2 bases clipped from V and 3 bases from J, the junction kept 13 bases outside the gene matches. This CDR3 is built from 18 residues.

The chain links TRBV19 to TRBJ2-3, with 8 bases that match TRBD1. Sequenced input: naive CD4+ T cells from blood. The TCR was taken from a woman aged 18-29 years in good health. Here the CDR3 DNA reads TGTGCCAGTAGTATAATAGGAACTCCGGGACAGGCAACAGATACGCAGTATTTT. It encodes CASSIIGTPGQATDTQYF.